This T cell receptor (beta chain) was recorded in a study of Graves' ophthalmopathy and Graves' hyperthyroidism. Amplification from RNA transcripts yielded the TCR beta CDR3 regions. Second-round multiplex PCR came after first-round RT-PCR with HTBI primers. MiXCR, applied by TCRdb to the multiplex PCR reads, yields one record per CDR3 protein. The table has about 1.1 million distinct CDR3 sequences, about 38% seen once. Deletions cut 6 bases from V and 6 bases from J, with 19 bases between. The germline V gene encodes CDR1 SGHDT and CDR2 YYEEEE. This CDR3 contains 15 residues. The V gene is TRBV5-6, the J gene TRBJ1-5, with D possibly matching TRBD1 (6 bases). This TCR was sampled from an adult man with Graves' hyperthyroidism. The sample comprised peripheral blood or thyroid tissue (not recorded which). The CDR3 DNA reads TGTGCCAGCATACTAGACGGGGGCGGGGGTCAGCCCCAGCATTTT. This translates into CASILDGGGGQPQHF.